Detailed here is one TCR beta chain. The V gene lost 3 bases and the J gene lost 6 bases, with 9 bases spanning the gap. This CDR3 is 13 amino acids long. The germline CDR1 and CDR2 sequences are SGHTA and FQGNSA. The data derive from a study of follicular helper T cells after annual influenza vaccination. Study-level information: After each seasonal flu vaccination, blood came on days 0, 7 and 28.

Produced via immunoSEQ multiplex PCR; TCRdb's table is partial and in-frame only. This sample has 7,500 to 8,500 clones, with 80% to 90% found just once. The time point was: 2014-2015 season, pre-vaccination. Donors with HIV/AIDS, active malignancy, immunomodulators or active illness were excluded. The sequence was collected from an adult who received the influenza vaccine. The chain employs TRBV7-2 and TRBJ1-5, with D tentatively TRBD1 (5 bases). The sequencing used CXCR5+ CD38- circulating T follicular helper cells from blood, collected on the day of influenza vaccination. The subset denotes: circulating Tfh, non-naive CD4+CXCR5+PD-1+ (ICOS+CD38+ or ICOS-CD38-). In DNA, the CDR3 is TGTGCCAGCAGCTTGTCTCAGGGTCAGCCCCAGCATTTT. Its translation: CASSLSQGQPQHF.